This TCR beta chain was sequenced for a study of blood T cell repertoires in COVID-19. The CDR3 runs to 16 residues. Trimming left V 5 bases short and J 2 bases short, with 16 bases between. Germline CDR1 is MDHEN and CDR2 is SYDVKM. The data were produced by immunoSEQ multiplex PCR, yet TCRdb's version contains in-frame clones alone and is incomplete. The repertoire holds about 190,000 clones, roughly nine tenths seen once, with around 2.3% in the top ten. V and J are TRBV28 and TRBJ1-5; tentative D call: TRBD1 (5 bases). This clonotype originated in a man in his 70s with active or convalescent COVID-19. Sequencing used peripheral blood. CDR3 residues: CASSRTGVFGNQPQHF. The DNA of the CDR3 is TGTGCCAGCAGTCGGACGGGGGTATTCGGCAATCAGCCCCAGCATTTT.